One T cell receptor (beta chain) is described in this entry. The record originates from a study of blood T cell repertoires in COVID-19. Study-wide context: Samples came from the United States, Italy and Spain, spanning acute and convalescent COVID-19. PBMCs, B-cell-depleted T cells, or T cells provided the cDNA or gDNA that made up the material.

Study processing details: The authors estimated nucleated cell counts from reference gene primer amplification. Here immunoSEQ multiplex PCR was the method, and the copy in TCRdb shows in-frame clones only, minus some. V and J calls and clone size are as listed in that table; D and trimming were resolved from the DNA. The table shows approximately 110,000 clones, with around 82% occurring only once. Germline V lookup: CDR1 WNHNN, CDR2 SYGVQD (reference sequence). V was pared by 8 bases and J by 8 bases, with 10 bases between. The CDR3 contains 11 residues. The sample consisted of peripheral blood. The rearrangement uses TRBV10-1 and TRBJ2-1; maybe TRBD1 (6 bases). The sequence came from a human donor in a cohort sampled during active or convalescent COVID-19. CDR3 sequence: CASGEGDEQFF. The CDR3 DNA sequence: TGCGCCAGCGGAGAGGGGGATGAGCAGTTCTTC.